Listed below are T cell receptor beta chains from one sample, sequenced in a study of T-cell memory formation after mild COVID-19. TCRdb re-derived calls from the 5' RACE reads in MiXCR, one entry per CDR3 protein. The sample has around 310,000 distinct CDR3 sequences; less than 25% are singletons. The sample consisted of PBMCs or a T cell subset sorted from them (not recorded which). The receptors were gathered from a man aged 18-30 years who had mild COVID-19 (a few samples of this study predate the infection). Cell type and time point are not known. The CDR3 runs from the conserved cysteine through the conserved F or W. Fields, in order: J gene, CDR3 length, V gene, D gene, clone size, CDR3 DNA, CDR3 protein. A D gene is named only where the DNA matches it firmly. Clone size is given for some rows only: seen once, a few or many times, or a class if the clone is expanded.

J: TRBJ1-4
length: 14
V: TRBV5-1
D: TRBD1
size: few
DNA: TGCGCCAGCAGCCCGAGGGGGCAAGGTGAAAAACTGTTTTTT
CDR3: CASSPRGQGEKLFF

J: TRBJ2-1
length: 18
V: TRBV6-2/TRBV6-3
D: TRBD2
size: few
DNA: TGTGCCAGCAGTTCCCAACCTCAGGTAGCGGGGGGGCTAAATGAGCAGTTCTTC
CDR3: CASSSQPQVAGGLNEQFF

J: TRBJ1-1
length: 15
V: TRBV7-2
D: TRBD1
size: -
DNA: TGTGCCAGCAGCTTAGGTGACAGGGGATGGAATGAAGCTTTCTTT
CDR3: CASSLGDRGWNEAFF

J: TRBJ1-6
length: 14
V: TRBV3-1
D: TRBD1
size: -
DNA: TGTGCCAGCAGCCAGAACAGGGGAAATTCACCCCTCCACTTT
CDR3: CASSQNRGNSPLHF

J: TRBJ2-1
length: 15
V: TRBV18
D: TRBD1
size: -
DNA: TGTGCCAGCTCACGAGGGACAGGGATATACAATGAGCAGTTCTTC
CDR3: CASSRGTGIYNEQFF

J: TRBJ2-7
length: 14
V: TRBV4-1
D: -
size: -
DNA: TGCGCCAGCAGCCGACAGGCGGTCTCCTACGAGCAGTACTTC
CDR3: CASSRQAVSYEQYF

J: TRBJ1-4
length: 18
V: TRBV6-5
D: TRBD1
size: -
DNA: TGTGCCAGCAGTTACTCGGGCCGGACAGGAGGGTTTTGGGGAAAACTGTTTTTT
CDR3: CASSYSGRTGGFWGKLFF

J: TRBJ2-7
length: 12
V: TRBV29-1
D: TRBD1
size: few
DNA: TGCAGCGTTGTCGGGACAGGGTACGAGCAGTACTTC
CDR3: CSVVGTGYEQYF

J: TRBJ2-3
length: 16
V: TRBV2
D: -
size: -
DNA: TGTGCCAGCGAGGGGGGGGTAGGGCTAGGGACAGATACGCAGTATTTT
CDR3: CASEGGVGLGTDTQYF

J: TRBJ2-7
length: 15
V: TRBV29-1
D: TRBD1
size: few
DNA: TGCAGCGTTGAGTATCGGGACAGGGGTACCTACGAGCAGTACTTC
CDR3: CSVEYRDRGTYEQYF

J: TRBJ1-2
length: 14
V: TRBV18
D: TRBD1
size: -
DNA: TGTGCCAGCTCACCTCGACAGGGTGACTATGGCTACACCTTC
CDR3: CASSPRQGDYGYTF

J: TRBJ2-1
length: 15
V: TRBV7-3
D: TRBD2
size: -
DNA: TGTGCCAGCAGCCCCGGGGGGGCTAAGTACAATGAGCAGTTCTTC
CDR3: CASSPGGAKYNEQFF

J: TRBJ2-1
length: 15
V: TRBV12-3/TRBV12-4
D: -
size: -
DNA: TGTGCCAGCACCGGGTCAGGGGGGGGTTACAATGAGCAGTTCTTC
CDR3: CASTGSGGGYNEQFF

J: TRBJ2-3
length: 14
V: TRBV27
D: -
size: few
DNA: TGTGCCAGCAGTTTAGCGGGGTTTCCAGATACGCAGTATTTT
CDR3: CASSLAGFPDTQYF

J: TRBJ2-3
length: 14
V: TRBV5-1
D: -
size: many
DNA: TGCGCCAGCAGAAAGGCGGGCCCCCCAGATACGCAGTATTTT
CDR3: CASRKAGPPDTQYF

J: TRBJ2-5
length: 14
V: TRBV7-3
D: TRBD2
size: few
DNA: TGTGCCAGCAGCCCTAGCGGGGACCAAGAGACCCAGTACTTC
CDR3: CASSPSGDQETQYF

J: TRBJ2-7
length: 13
V: TRBV7-9
D: -
size: many
DNA: TGTGCCAGCAGCCCGGACACCTCCTACGAGCAGTACTTC
CDR3: CASSPDTSYEQYF

J: TRBJ2-1
length: 13
V: TRBV4-3
D: -
size: -
DNA: TGCGCCAGCAGCCCGAGGGACTTTTCTGAGCAGTTCTTC
CDR3: CASSPRDFSEQFF

J: TRBJ2-3
length: 15
V: TRBV6-2/TRBV6-3
D: -
size: -
DNA: TGTGCCAGCACCCCCCGGGTTACTAGCACAGATACGCAGTATTTT
CDR3: CASTPRVTSTDTQYF

J: TRBJ2-1
length: 14
V: TRBV20-1
D: TRBD1
size: few
DNA: TGCAGTGCTATCCCGCAGGGGGCTTACAATGAGCAGTTCTTC
CDR3: CSAIPQGAYNEQFF

J: TRBJ2-7
length: 14
V: TRBV5-1
D: TRBD1
size: -
DNA: TGCGCCAGCAGCTTGGAGGGACAGGGGAGAGAGCAGTACTTC
CDR3: CASSLEGQGREQYF

J: TRBJ2-1
length: 16
V: TRBV11-2
D: TRBD2
size: few
DNA: TGTGCCAGCAGTTCGACTAGCGGGGAGCCCACGAATGAGCAGTTCTTC
CDR3: CASSSTSGEPTNEQFF

J: TRBJ2-1
length: 13
V: TRBV12-3/TRBV12-4
D: -
size: many
DNA: TGTGCCAGCAGCCCTGGGACAATCAATGAGCAGTTCTTC
CDR3: CASSPGTINEQFF

J: TRBJ1-1
length: 15
V: TRBV19
D: TRBD1
size: -
DNA: TGCCTAGGAAAAAGGGACAGGGGTTCTGGCACTGAAGCTTTCTTT
CDR3: CLGKRDRGSGTEAFF

J: TRBJ2-2
length: 14
V: TRBV7-9
D: -
size: -
DNA: TGTGCCAGCAGCTACCAGGTTGATTCCGGGGAGCTGTTTTTT
CDR3: CASSYQVDSGELFF

J: TRBJ1-2
length: 12
V: TRBV12-3/TRBV12-4
D: -
size: -
DNA: TGTGCCAGCAGTCCTCTCAATCTAGGCTACACCTTC
CDR3: CASSPLNLGYTF

J: TRBJ2-2
length: 15
V: TRBV4-1
D: -
size: -
DNA: TGCGCCAGCAGCCACAGGGTTTCGAACACCGGGGAGCTGTTTTTT
CDR3: CASSHRVSNTGELFF

J: TRBJ1-2
length: 11
V: TRBV7-9
D: -
size: -
DNA: TGTGCCAGCAGCCAATCCGGGGCCTACACCTTC
CDR3: CASSQSGAYTF

J: TRBJ1-1
length: 14
V: TRBV12-3/TRBV12-4
D: TRBD1
size: many
DNA: TGTGCCAGCAGTTTAGTCCCGGGACAGCATGAAGCTTTCTTT
CDR3: CASSLVPGQHEAFF